This TCR beta chain was recovered during a study of PD-L1 blockade in urothelial cancer. Across the whole study: Previous chemotherapy exposure amounted to 0 to 3 regimens for patients. Researchers looked at the blood 3 weeks (second dose) and 6 weeks after treatment began. The median T cell count in blood samples was around 150,000.

Described time point: peripheral blood 6 weeks after treatment start. Overall study findings and caveats: Tumor-associated clones in blood expanded more at 3 weeks in durable-benefit patients.

Profiled with immunoSEQ multiplex PCR; TCRdb holds only in-frame clones, not every one. The sample yields about 36,000 clones, more than 75% seen once. About this clone: What it binds is not known.

Germline V lookup: CDR1 SGDLS, CDR2 YYNGEE. The CDR3 has 14 amino acids. V trimming: 3 bases; J trimming: 4 bases; junction bases outside the gene matches: 4. The specimen comprised PBMCs, sampled around atezolizumab (anti-PD-L1) treatment. This clonotype was obtained from a man aged 40-49 years with urothelial cancer. The V and J genes are TRBV9 and TRBJ1-1; 9 bases agree with TRBD1. In nucleotides, the CDR3 is TGTGCCAGCAGCGCGACAGGGGGAAGCACTGAAGCTTTCTTT. It codes for CASSATGGSTEAFF.